The entry below describes one T cell receptor (beta chain). This record comes from a study of blood T cell repertoires in COVID-19. The junction had 4 bases not matched to a gene; V was cut back by 1 base and J by 5 bases. CDR3 length equals 15 residues. Germline CDR1 SGHNT, CDR2 YENEEA. Source study methods: Cell counts per sample came from amplifying reference gene primers. Clones were read by immunoSEQ multiplex PCR, and TCRdb kept only the in-frame ones, dropping some. That table gives V, J and clone size, and the DNA gave D and trimming. Of approximately 20,000 clones in the sample, approximately 91% were seen once.

Sequencing input: peripheral blood. The J gene is TRBJ2-3, the V gene TRBV11-3; TRBD1 aligns across 9 bases. The TCR was taken from a human donor in a cohort sampled during active COVID-19. This CDR3 reads CASSLGGTGLDTQYF. The DNA of the CDR3 is TGTGCCAGCAGCTTAGGGGGGACAGGGCTAGATACGCAGTATTTT.